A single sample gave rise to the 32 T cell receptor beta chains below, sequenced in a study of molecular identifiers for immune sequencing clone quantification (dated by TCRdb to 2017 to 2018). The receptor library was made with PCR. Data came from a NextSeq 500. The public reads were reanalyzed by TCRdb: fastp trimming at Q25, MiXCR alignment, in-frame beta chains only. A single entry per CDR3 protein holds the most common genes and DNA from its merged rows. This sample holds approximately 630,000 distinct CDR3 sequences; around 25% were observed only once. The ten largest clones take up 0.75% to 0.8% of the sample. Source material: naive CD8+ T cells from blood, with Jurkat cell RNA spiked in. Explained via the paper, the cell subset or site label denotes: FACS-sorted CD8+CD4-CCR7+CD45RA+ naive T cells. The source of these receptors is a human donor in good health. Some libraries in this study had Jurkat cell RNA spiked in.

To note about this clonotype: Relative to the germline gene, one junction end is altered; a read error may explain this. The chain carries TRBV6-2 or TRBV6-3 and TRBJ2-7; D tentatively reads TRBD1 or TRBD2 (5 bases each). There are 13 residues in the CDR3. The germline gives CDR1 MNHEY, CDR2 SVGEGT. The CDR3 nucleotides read TGTGCCACCGGCCCCACCCTACCGGGACGGCTGAACTTC. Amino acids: CATGPTLPGRLNF.

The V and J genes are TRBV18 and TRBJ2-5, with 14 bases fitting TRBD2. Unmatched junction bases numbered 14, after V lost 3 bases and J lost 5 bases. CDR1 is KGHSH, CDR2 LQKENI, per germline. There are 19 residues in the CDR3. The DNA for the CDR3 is TGTGCCAGCTCACCTTCCCCACACGGACTAGCGGGGGGTTCGGAGACCCAGTACTTC. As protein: CASSPSPHGLAGGSETQYF.

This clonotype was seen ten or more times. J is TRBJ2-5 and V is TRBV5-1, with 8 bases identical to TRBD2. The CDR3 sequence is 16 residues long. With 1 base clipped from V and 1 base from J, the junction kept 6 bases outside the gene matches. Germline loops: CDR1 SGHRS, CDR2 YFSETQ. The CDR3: CASSLMSGRLQETQYF. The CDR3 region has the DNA TGCGCCAGCAGCTTGATGAGCGGGAGACTCCAAGAGACCCAGTACTTC.

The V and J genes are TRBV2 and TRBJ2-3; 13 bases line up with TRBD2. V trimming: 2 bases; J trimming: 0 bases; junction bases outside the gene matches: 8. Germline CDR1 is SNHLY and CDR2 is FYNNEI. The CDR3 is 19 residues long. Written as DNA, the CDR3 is TGTGCCAGCAGTGAAACGACTAGCGGGGGGACAACTAGCACAGATACGCAGTATTTT. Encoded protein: CASSETTSGGTTSTDTQYF.

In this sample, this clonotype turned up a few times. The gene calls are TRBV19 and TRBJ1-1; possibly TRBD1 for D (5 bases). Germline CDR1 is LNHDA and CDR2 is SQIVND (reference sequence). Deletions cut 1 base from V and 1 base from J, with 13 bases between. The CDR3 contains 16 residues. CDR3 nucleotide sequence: TGTGCCAGTAGTATAGCCCTTACAGGCGGGAACACTGAAGCTTTCTTT. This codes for CASSIALTGGNTEAFF.

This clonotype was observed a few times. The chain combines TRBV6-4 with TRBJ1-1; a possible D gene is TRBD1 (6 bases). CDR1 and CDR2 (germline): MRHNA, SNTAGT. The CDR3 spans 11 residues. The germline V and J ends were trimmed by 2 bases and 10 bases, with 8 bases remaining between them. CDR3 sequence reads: CASSDGGAAFF. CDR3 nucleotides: TGTGCCAGCAGTGACGGGGGGGCAGCTTTCTTT.

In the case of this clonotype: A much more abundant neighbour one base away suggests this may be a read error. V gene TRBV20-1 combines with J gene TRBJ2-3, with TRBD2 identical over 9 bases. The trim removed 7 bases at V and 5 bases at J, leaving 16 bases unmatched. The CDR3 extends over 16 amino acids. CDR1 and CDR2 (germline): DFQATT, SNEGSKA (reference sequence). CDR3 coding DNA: TGCAGTGATAGGAGGTACAGCGGGAGGCGTGTAGATACGCAGTATTTT. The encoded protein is CSDRRYSGRRVDTQYF.

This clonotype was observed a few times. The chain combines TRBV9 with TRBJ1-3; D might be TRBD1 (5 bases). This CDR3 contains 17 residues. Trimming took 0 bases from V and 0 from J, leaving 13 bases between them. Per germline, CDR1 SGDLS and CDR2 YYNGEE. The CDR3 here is CASSVGGGFNSGNTIYF. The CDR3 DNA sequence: TGTGCCAGCAGCGTAGGCGGGGGGTTCAACTCTGGAAACACCATATATTTT. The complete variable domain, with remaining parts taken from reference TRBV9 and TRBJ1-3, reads DSGVTQTPKHLITATGQRVTLRCSPRSGDLSVYWYQQSLDQGLQFLIQYYNGEERAKGNILERFSAQQFPDLHSELNLSSLELGDSALYFCASSVGGGFNSGNTIYFGEGSWLTVV.

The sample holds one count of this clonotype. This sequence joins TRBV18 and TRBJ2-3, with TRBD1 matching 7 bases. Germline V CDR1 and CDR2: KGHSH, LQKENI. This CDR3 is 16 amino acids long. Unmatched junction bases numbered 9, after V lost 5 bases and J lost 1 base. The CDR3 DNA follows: TGTGCCAGCTCAGCACGACAGGGTGGCGGCACAGATACGCAGTATTTT. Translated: CASSARQGGGTDTQYF. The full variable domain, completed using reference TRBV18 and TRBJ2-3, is NAGVMQNPRHLVRRRGQEARLRCSPMKGHSHVYWYRQLPEEGLKFMVYLQKENIIDESGMPKERFSAEFPKEGPSILRIQQVVRGDSAAYFCASSARQGGGTDTQYFGPGTRLTVL.

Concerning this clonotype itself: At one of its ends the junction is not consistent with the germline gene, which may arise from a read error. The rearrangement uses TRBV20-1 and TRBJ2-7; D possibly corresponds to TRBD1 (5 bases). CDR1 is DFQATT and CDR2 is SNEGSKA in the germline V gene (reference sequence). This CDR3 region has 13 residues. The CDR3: CSARGLSSYERYF. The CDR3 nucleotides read TGCAGTGCTAGGGGGCTCAGCTCCTACGAGCGGTACTTC.

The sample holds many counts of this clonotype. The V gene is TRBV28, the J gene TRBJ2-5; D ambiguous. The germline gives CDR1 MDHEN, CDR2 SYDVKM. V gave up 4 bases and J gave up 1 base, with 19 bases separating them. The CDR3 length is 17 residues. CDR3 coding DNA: TGTGCCAGCAGTTCCTCCCGCCACTCGGTACTCCAAGAGACCCAGTACTTC. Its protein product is CASSSSRHSVLQETQYF.

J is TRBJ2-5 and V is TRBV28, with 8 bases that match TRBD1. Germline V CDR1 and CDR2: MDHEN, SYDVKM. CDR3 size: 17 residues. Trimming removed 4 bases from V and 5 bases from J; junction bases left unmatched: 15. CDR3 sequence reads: CASSSPTDRGYFETQYF. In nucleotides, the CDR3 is TGTGCCAGCAGTTCACCGACTGACAGGGGTTATTTCGAGACCCAGTACTTC.

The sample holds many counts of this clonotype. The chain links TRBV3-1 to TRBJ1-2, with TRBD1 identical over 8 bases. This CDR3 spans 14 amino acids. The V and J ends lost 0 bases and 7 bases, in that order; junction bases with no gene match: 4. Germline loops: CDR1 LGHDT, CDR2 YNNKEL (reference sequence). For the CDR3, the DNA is TGTGCCAGCAGCCAAGATCCGGACAGGGCTGGCTACACCTTC. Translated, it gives CASSQDPDRAGYTF.

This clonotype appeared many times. The CDR3 bases are TGTGCCAGCAGTTATTTCGGGGCCTCCTACGAGCAGTACTTC. Its protein product is CASSYFGASYEQYF. J is TRBJ2-7 and V is TRBV6-2 or TRBV6-3; the D call may be TRBD1 or TRBD2 (5 bases each). CDR1 and CDR2 from the germline V gene are MNHEY and SVGEGT. Trimming shortened V by 3 bases and J by 0 bases, and 9 bases separated the two germline ends. The CDR3 runs 14 residues.

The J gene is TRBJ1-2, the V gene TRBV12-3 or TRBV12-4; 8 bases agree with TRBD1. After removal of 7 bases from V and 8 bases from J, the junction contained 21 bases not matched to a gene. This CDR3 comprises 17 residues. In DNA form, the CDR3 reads TGTGCCAGCATTGACTCCGGACAGGGTACCTTTGTAGGGGGCTACACCTTC. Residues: CASIDSGQGTFVGGYTF.

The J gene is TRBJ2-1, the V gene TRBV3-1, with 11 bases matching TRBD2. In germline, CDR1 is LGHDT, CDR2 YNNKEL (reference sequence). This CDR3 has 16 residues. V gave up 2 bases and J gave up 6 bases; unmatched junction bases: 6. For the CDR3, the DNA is TGTGCCAGCAGCCAACTTAGCGGGGGGGTCGCCAATGAGCAGTTCTTC. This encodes CASSQLSGGVANEQFF.

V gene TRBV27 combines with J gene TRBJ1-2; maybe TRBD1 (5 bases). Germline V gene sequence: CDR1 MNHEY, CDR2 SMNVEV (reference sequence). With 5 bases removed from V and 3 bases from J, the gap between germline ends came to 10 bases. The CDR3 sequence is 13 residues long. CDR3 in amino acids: CASSGGSDYGYTF. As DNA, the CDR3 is TGTGCCAGCAGTGGGGGTTCGGACTATGGCTACACCTTC.

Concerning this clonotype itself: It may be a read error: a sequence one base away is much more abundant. The CDR3 spells CAGSQDRNIQYF. DNA for the CDR3: TGCGCCGGCAGCCAAGACAGAAACATTCAGTACTTC. The gene calls are TRBV4-3 and TRBJ2-4; tentative D call: TRBD1 (5 bases). Germline V gene lookup returns CDR1 LGHNA and CDR2 YSLEER. This CDR3 contains 12 residues.

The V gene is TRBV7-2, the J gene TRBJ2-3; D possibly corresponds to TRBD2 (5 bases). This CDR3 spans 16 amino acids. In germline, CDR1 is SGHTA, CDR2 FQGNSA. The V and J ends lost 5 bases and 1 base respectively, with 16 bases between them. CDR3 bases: TGTGCCAGCAGCCCGGGGAGTAGATTGCGCACAGATACGCAGTATTTT. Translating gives CASSPGSRLRTDTQYF.

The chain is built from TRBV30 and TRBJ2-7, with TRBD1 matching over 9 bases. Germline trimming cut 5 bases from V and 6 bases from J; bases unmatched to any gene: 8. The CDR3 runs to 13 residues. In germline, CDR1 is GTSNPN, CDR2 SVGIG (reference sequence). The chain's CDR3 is CAWSPGTGTEQYF. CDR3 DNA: TGTGCCTGGTCCCCCGGGACAGGGACCGAGCAGTACTTC.

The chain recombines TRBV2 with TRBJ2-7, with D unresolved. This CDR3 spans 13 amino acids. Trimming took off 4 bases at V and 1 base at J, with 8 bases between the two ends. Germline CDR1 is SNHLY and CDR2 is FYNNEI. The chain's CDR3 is CASSGIVSYEQYF. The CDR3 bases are TGTGCCAGCAGTGGGATAGTTTCCTACGAGCAGTACTTC. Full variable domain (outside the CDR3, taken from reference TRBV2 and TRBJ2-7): EPEVTQTPSHQVTQMGQEVILRCVPISNHLYFYWYRQILGQKVEFLVSFYNNEISEKSEIFDDQFSVERPDGSNFTLKIRSTKLEDSAMYFCASSGIVSYEQYFGPGTRLTVT.

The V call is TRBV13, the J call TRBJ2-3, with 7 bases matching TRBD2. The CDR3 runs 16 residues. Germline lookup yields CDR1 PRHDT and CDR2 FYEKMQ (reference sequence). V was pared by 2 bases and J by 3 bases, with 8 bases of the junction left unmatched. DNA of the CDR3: TGTGCCAGCAGCTTAATTTCGCTAGCGGAAACAGATACGCAGTATTTT. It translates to CASSLISLAETDTQYF. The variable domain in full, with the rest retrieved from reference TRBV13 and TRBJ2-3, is AAGVIQSPRHLIKEKRETATLKCYPIPRHDTVYWYQQGPGQDPQFLISFYEKMQSDKGSIPDRFSAQQFSDYHSELNMSSLELGDSALYFCASSLISLAETDTQYFGPGTRLTVL.

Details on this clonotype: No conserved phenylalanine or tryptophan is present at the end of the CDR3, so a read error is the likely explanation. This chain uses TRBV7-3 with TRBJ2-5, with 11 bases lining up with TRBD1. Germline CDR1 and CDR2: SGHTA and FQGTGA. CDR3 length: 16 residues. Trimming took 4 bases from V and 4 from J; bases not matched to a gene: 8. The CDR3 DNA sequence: TGTGCCAGCAGCTCGGCCGGGACAGGGGGTGTAGAGACCCAGTACCTC. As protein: CASSSAGTGGVETQYL.

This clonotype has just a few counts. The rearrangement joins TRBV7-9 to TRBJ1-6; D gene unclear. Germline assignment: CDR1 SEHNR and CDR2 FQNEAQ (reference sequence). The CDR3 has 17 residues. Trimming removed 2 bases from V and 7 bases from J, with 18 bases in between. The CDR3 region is CASSLIMTSVANSPLHF. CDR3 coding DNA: TGTGCCAGCAGCTTAATTATGACCTCTGTGGCCAATTCACCCCTCCACTTT.

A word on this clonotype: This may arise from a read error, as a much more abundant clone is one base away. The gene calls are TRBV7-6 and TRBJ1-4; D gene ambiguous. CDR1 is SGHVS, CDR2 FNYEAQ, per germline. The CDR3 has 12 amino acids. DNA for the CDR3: TGTGCCGGCAGCTTAGTCGACGAAAAACTGTTTTTT. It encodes CAGSLVDEKLFF.

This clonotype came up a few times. CDR3 residues: CASSPGRRSSYEQYF. CDR3 nucleotides: TGTGCCAGCAGTCCAGGACGCCGGAGCTCCTACGAGCAGTACTTC. The rearrangement links TRBV6-2 or TRBV6-3 to TRBJ2-7; no definite D call. Germline loops: CDR1 MNHEY, CDR2 SVGEGT. Trimming pared 5 bases from V and 0 bases from J, leaving 14 bases between. The CDR3 length is 15 residues.

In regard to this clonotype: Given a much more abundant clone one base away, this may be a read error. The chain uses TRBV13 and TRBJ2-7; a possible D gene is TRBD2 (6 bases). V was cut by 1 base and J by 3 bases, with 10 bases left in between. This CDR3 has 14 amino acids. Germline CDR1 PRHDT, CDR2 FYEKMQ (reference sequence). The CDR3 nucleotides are TGTGCCAGCAGCTTAGTGGGACTGATCTACGAGCAGTACTTC. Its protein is CASSLVGLIYEQYF.

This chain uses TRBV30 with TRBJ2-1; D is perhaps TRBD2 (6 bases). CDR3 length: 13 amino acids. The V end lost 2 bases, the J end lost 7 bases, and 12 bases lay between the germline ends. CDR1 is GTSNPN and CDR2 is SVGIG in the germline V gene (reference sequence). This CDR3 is CAWSYTSSNEQFF. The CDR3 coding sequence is TGTGCCTGGAGTTACACTAGCAGTAATGAGCAGTTCTTC.

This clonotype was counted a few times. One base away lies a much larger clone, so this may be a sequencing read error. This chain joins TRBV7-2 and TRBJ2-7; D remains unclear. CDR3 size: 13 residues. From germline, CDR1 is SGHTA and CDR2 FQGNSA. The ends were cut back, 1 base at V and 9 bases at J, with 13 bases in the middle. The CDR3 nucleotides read TGTGCCAGCAGCTTAGTACAGTCACCCGGGCAGTACTTC. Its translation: CASSLVQSPGQYF.

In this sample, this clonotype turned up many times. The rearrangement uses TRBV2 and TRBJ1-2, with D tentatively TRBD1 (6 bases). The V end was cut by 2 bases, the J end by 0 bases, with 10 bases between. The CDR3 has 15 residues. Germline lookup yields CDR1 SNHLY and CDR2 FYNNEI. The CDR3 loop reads CASSEQRQANYGYTF. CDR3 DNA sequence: TGTGCCAGCAGTGAACAGAGACAGGCTAACTATGGCTACACCTTC.

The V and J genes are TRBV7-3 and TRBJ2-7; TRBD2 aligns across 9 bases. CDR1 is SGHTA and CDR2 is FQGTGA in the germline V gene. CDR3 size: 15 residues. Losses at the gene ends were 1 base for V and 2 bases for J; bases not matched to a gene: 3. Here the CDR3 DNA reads TGTGCCAGCAGCTTAAGTGCGGGAGGGACCTACGAGCAGTACTTC. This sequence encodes CASSLSAGGTYEQYF.

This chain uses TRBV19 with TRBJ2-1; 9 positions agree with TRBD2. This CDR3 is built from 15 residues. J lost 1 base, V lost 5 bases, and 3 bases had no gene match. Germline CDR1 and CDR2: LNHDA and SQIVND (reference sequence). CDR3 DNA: TGTGCCAGTAGTGGCGGGGGGGCTTCCTACAATGAGCAGTTCTTC. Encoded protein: CASSGGGASYNEQFF.